The sequence of this T cell receptor beta chain was determined in a study of T cell clusters in autoimmune cytopenias (dated by TCRdb to the late 2010s). Regarding the research as a whole: Healthy donor controls had a mean age of approximately 50 years and a median age of around 60 years, with about 55% of the roughly 43 female. The median TRB sequencing depth was about 50,000 reads per sample, and the median number of distinct TRB clonotypes was about 2,500 per sample. In autoimmune cytopenia patients, peripheral blood TRB and IGH repertoires were sequenced during active disease and over treatment follow-up, together with healthy, CLL and autoimmune hepatitis controls. The study aimed to test whether autoimmune cytopenia patients carry a disease-specific immune repertoire signature usable as a blood-based biomarker. For primary cytopenia, the controls were about 25 age-matched healthy donors, and for secondary cytopenia, the controls were 14 age-matched CLL patients. The comparison group for autoimmune hepatitis repertoires was about 25 healthy donors matched for age and sex.

To amplify TRB rearrangements, a touch-down multiplex PCR protocol was run with the TRB-A and TRB-B primer pools combined in a single tube. Illumina adapters and sample indices were added to the amplicons through two consecutive PCR reactions performed with Phusion HS II polymerase. The amplicons were purified from gel with the NucleoSpin Gel and PCR Clean-up kit, after which the amplicons were quantified by Qubit and checked for quality on an Agilent 2100 Bioanalyzer. Sequencing of the libraries was performed on an Illumina MiSeq with 600-cycle, single-indexed, paired-end runs. As for the original processing: MiXCR version 2.1.12 with the default MiXCR reference library was used to align and assemble TRB reads. A clone was defined by each unique CDR3 nucleotide sequence, and the analysis included only productive sequences supported by at least two reads. Repertoire diversity was assessed by alpha-parameterized diversity profiles (alpha 0 to 5), including Shannon (alpha 1) and Simpson (alpha 2) indices, computed with an R script. The tcR package was used to compute combinatorial TRB VJ usage, which was then compared between cohorts by principal component analysis with ade4. Using GLIPH, TCRbeta CDR3s were clustered on pairs of cohorts matched for age and read depth, and a Wilcoxon test was used to compare cluster frequencies. Each CDR3 protein sequence appears as one entry after TCRdb reprocessed the reads, and no DNA is included. TCRdb's processing, not the authors' own work, is the source of the V and J calls. The table kept for this sample lists 4,500 to 5,500 distinct CDR3 sequences. Around 16% of the sample rests with the top ten.

Without a recorded count, this clonotype is taken to be medium-sized (0.01 to 0.1%) from its frequency. Its antigen is unknown. Via the germline V gene (reference sequence), CDR1 is LNHDA and CDR2 SQIVND. From the cysteine through the phenylalanine, the CDR3 covers 13 amino acids. Only the protein sequence is given. The research as a whole found: In the comparison of secondary cytopenia with CLL, the cluster-lack signature was not observed, apparently because the dominant lymphoma-associated repertoire masked the signature. The GLIPH analysis suggested a lack of physiological T cell clusters in primary autoimmune cytopenia patients, since around 50 clusters were exclusive to healthy donors whereas under 20 were exclusive to patients. Around 3-fold more exclusive TRB clusters were observed in healthy donors than in active autoimmune hepatitis patients, consistent with an autoimmunity-wide signature. TRB repertoire shifts, with less even repertoires in secondary cytopenia and CLL, mostly reflected lymphoma bias rather than autoimmunity. The T cell clusters were defined only in silico, and the functional role of the clusters still needed to be validated experimentally.

For each sample, TRB amplification used approximately 230 ng of peripheral blood genomic DNA, equal to around 39,000 genome equivalents. The data also belong to a second study, concerning T cell repertoires in aging, cancer and after chemotherapy. The second investigation adds: Donors were distributed across six age groups ranging from 30 or younger to 70 or older, with at least three individuals included per group. Healthy donor control TCR repertoires were recorded over several months to years and showed clear clonal overlap across re-sampling. Approximately 8.4 million TCR reads were contained in the full dataset. Compared with age-matched healthy donors, untreated patients with hematological or solid cancers had significantly lower TCR diversity and higher clonality in blood. In healthy donors, the decline in TCR diversity with age was mainly explained by loss of richness, whereas in cancer patients loss of evenness was also found to contribute. Median generation probability increased over the chemotherapy interval in both cancer cohorts, suggesting repertoire reconstitution through rebound thymic output. It was noted by the authors that conclusions about immunological memory after chemotherapy cannot be drawn from the repertoire data. To look at immunoaging and at how T cells reconstitute after chemotherapy, the study profiled TCR beta repertoires in peripheral blood from both healthy donors and cancer patients. A cohort of roughly 220 cancer patients (roughly 90 with hematological and 124 with solid cancers) was assembled, and approximately 95 healthy donors were included as a reference group. TRB sequences were processed with MiXCR versions 2.12 and 3.0.5. The repertoire metrics were Shannon diversity, evenness, clonality (defined as one minus evenness), and alpha-parameterized diversity profiles covering alpha 0 to 5. The IGoR algorithm was used to calculate generation probabilities of clones in the paired pre- and post-chemotherapy samples.

The sample was peripheral blood. This chain joins TRBV19 to TRBJ2-1; TCRdb proposes TRBD2, but this gene call is untestable without DNA. The TCR sequence derives from a human donor in good health. CDR3 loop: CASSLTSGNEQFF.